The TCR beta chain under discussion was sequenced for a study of blood T cell repertoires in COVID-19. Only in-frame clones appear in the TCRdb table, and some are missing; sequencing was by immunoSEQ multiplex PCR. This sample has some 150,000 clones; over 75% occur once, and the top ten carry more than 1.5%. The CDR3 length is 15 residues. V lost 7 bases and J lost 2; bases outside the gene matches: 8. The germline V gene encodes CDR1 MNHEY and CDR2 SVGAGI. The gene calls are TRBV6-5 and TRBJ2-7; TRBD2 matches at 10 bases. The sample consisted of peripheral blood. This TCR came from a human donor in a cohort sampled during active COVID-19. DNA of the CDR3: TGTGCCAGCACCCCTAGCGGGAGAGGGGCCTACGAGCAGTACTTC. Protein: CASTPSGRGAYEQYF.